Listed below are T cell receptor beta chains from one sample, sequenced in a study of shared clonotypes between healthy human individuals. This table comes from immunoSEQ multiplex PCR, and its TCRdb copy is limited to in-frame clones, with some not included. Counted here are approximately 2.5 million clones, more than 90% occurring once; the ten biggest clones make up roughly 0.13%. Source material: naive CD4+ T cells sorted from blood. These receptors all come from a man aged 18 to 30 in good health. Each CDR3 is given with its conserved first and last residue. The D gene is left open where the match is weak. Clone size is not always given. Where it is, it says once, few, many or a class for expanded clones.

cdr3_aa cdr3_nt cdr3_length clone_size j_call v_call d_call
CASSLATGRSYEQYF TGTGCCAGCAGCTTAGCGACAGGCCGCTCCTACGAGCAGTACTTC 15 . TRBJ2-7 TRBV7-9 .
CASSFETGPNEQFF TGTGCCAGCAGCTTCGAGACAGGGCCCAATGAGCAGTTCTTC 14 . TRBJ2-1 TRBV5-4 TRBD1
CASSTSYSSYEQYF TGTGCCAGCAGCACTAGCTATAGTTCCTACGAGCAGTACTTC 14 . TRBJ2-7 TRBV6-1 .
CASSEAPHGADFMGNQPQHF TGTGCCAGCAGTGAAGCGCCGCACGGGGCGGATTTCATGGGCAATCAGCCCCAGCATTTT 20 . TRBJ1-5 TRBV2 .
CASSQVRDGRRGNNSPLHF TGCGCCAGCAGCCAAGTTCGGGACGGGCGGAGGGGAAATAATTCACCCCTCCACTTT 19 . TRBJ1-6 TRBV4-1 .
CAIRLNMTGGRDNSPLHF TGCGCCATCAGACTGAATATGACAGGGGGCCGAGATAATTCACCCCTCCACTTT 18 . TRBJ1-6 TRBV5-1 TRBD1
CAWSLLGGGQTQYF TGTGCCTGGAGCCTCCTTGGCGGGGGTCAGACCCAGTACTTC 14 . TRBJ2-5 TRBV30 TRBD2
CASSSRQGRTEAFF TGTGCCAGCAGTTCAAGACAGGGGAGAACTGAAGCTTTCTTT 14 . TRBJ1-1 TRBV6-5 TRBD1
CASSRSGQRPRLARDSKEYF TGTGCCAGTAGTCGCTCTGGGCAGCGACCTAGACTAGCGAGAGATTCCAAGGAGTACTTC 20 . TRBJ2-7 TRBV19 TRBD2
CASSQEGPTIWETQYF TGTGCCAGCAGCCAAGAAGGACCGACGATCTGGGAGACCCAGTACTTC 16 . TRBJ2-5 TRBV14 .
CASSLSAANTEAFF TGTGCCAGCAGCTTGAGTGCGGCGAACACTGAAGCTTTCTTT 14 . TRBJ1-1 TRBV7-8 .
CASTTGGSGANVLTF TGCGCCAGCACGACAGGGGGCTCTGGGGCCAACGTCCTGACTTTC 15 . TRBJ2-6 TRBV5-1 TRBD1
CASTDSGVRGYEQYF TGTGCCAGCACCGACTCGGGGGTCAGGGGTTACGAGCAGTACTTC 15 . TRBJ2-7 TRBV6-5 .
CASSLRMTGMDGEQYF TGTGCCAGCAGCCTGCGAATGACAGGGATGGATGGCGAGCAGTACTTC 16 . TRBJ2-7 TRBV7-2 TRBD1
CASSSPSGVGNEQFF TGTGCCAGCAGCTCGCCTAGCGGGGTGGGGAATGAGCAGTTCTTC 15 . TRBJ2-1 TRBV5-6 TRBD2
CASSPGRRETQYF TGTGCCAGCTCACCAGGCCGTCGGGAGACCCAGTACTTC 13 . TRBJ2-5 TRBV18 .
CATGTNYEQYF TGTGCAACCGGGACCAACTACGAGCAGTACTTC 11 once TRBJ2-7 TRBV12-5 .
CASSQTGPGGSYEQYF TGTGCCAGCAGCCAAACAGGGCCTGGGGGCTCCTACGAGCAGTACTTC 16 . TRBJ2-7 TRBV14 .
CASSSRLENSPLHF TGTGCCAGCAGCTCGCGGCTGGAAAATTCACCCCTCCACTTT 14 . TRBJ1-6 TRBV7-6 .
CASSGGSEQYF TGTGCCAGCAGTGGGGGGAGCGAGCAGTACTTC 11 . TRBJ2-7 TRBV11-2 .
CASSQQGIGYYEQYF TGTGCCAGCAGTCAACAGGGAATCGGGTACTACGAGCAGTACTTC 15 . TRBJ2-7 TRBV7-2 .
CASSSTLTGSPLHF TGTGCCAGCAGTTCCACCTTGACAGGGTCACCCCTCCACTTT 14 . TRBJ1-6 TRBV28 TRBD1
CASRGLAASYEQYF TGTGCCAGCAGGGGACTAGCGGCTTCCTACGAGCAGTACTTC 14 . TRBJ2-7 TRBV5-5 TRBD2
CASSQEGSPGNTIYF TGCGCCAGCAGCCAAGAAGGGAGTCCTGGAAACACCATATATTTT 15 once TRBJ1-3 TRBV4-3 .
CASSIIGTSSYNEQFF TGTGCCAGCAGCATAATAGGGACCAGCTCCTACAATGAGCAGTTCTTC 16 . TRBJ2-1 TRBV9 .
CAWSVQQRSEQYF TGTGCCTGGAGTGTACAACAGAGGAGCGAGCAGTACTTC 13 . TRBJ2-7 TRBV30 .